Listed below are T cell receptor beta chains from one sample, sequenced in a study of T cells after yellow fever vaccination. TCRdb re-called the 5' RACE reads with MiXCR, one entry per CDR3 protein. The sample includes hundreds of thousands of distinct CDR3 sequences, 10% to 15% of them seen just once. This specimen consisted of PBMCs, obtained on the day of the yellow fever booster vaccination. The origin of the receptors is a young man who received the YFV17D yellow fever vaccine. The CDR3 runs from the conserved cysteine through the conserved F or W. Each record gives: D gene, J gene, clone size, V gene, CDR3 DNA, CDR3 protein. D genes are given only for firm matches. Clone size is stated in some rows and not others, as once, few, many or a class when expanded.

>-|TRBJ2-5|-|TRBV10-3
TGTGCCATCAGTGAGTCTTATGTCCAAGAGACCCAGTACTTC
CAISESYVQETQYF
>TRBD2|TRBJ2-7|-|TRBV7-9
TGTGCCAGCAGCCCAACTAGCGGCCCGGTCGCCTACGAGCAGTACTTC
CASSPTSGPVAYEQYF
>-|TRBJ2-3|few|TRBV9
TGTGCCAGCAACAGGGTCCCCCCAGATACGCAGTATTTT
CASNRVPPDTQYF
>-|TRBJ1-1|many|TRBV3-1
TGTGCCAGCAGCCGGAAACCTTACGCTGAAGCTTTCTTT
CASSRKPYAEAFF
>-|TRBJ2-1|-|TRBV29-1
TGCAGCGTTGACGAGGAAATGGGCTTAGGGGAGCAGTTCTTC
CSVDEEMGLGEQFF
>-|TRBJ2-5|-|TRBV6-1
TGTGCCAGCAACCAAGGACAGTTTCAAGAGACCCAGTACTTC
CASNQGQFQETQYF
>-|TRBJ2-3|few|TRBV20-1
TGCAGTGCTAGAGATAGGGCGAGCAGTCTTACAGATACGCAGTATTTT
CSARDRASSLTDTQYF
>TRBD2|TRBJ2-1|-|TRBV7-9
TGTGCCAGCAGCTCCCTAGCGGGGTCTAACAATGAGCAGTTCTTC
CASSSLAGSNNEQFF
>TRBD2|TRBJ2-3|many|TRBV7-9
TGTGCCAGCAGCCCGGGGACTAGCGACACAGATACGCAGTATTTT
CASSPGTSDTDTQYF
>-|TRBJ2-5|few|TRBV20-1
TGCAGTGCTAGGGTCCAAGGGGCAGAGACCCAGTACTTC
CSARVQGAETQYF
>-|TRBJ2-7|-|TRBV4-3
TGCGCCAGCAGCCCAAGCCCCAGGACCGTTAACGAGCAGTACTTC
CASSPSPRTVNEQYF
>-|TRBJ2-3|many|TRBV7-9
TGTGCCAGCAGCCCTGATGAGAGGGATACGCAGTATTTT
CASSPDERDTQYF
>-|TRBJ2-1|-|TRBV6-2/TRBV6-3
TGTGCCAGCAGTTACTCCCCGGGGGTGTGGGGTGAGCAGTTCTTC
CASSYSPGVWGEQFF
>-|TRBJ2-1|few|TRBV30
TGTGCCTGGATGATACCGGGCGGACGGGGGTTCTTC
CAWMIPGGRGFF
>TRBD2|TRBJ2-1|-|TRBV7-9
TGTGTATCCAAGGAAGCGGGAGGAGTCTACAATGAGCAGTTCTTC
CVSKEAGGVYNEQFF
>TRBD2|TRBJ2-6|-|TRBV4-1
TGCGCCAGCAGCCACCGACTAGCGGGAGGGAATACTGGGGCCAACGTCCTGACTTTC
CASSHRLAGGNTGANVLTF
>-|TRBJ2-3|few|TRBV5-1
TGCGCCAGCAGCTTTAACACAGGACAAACAGATACGCAGTATTTT
CASSFNTGQTDTQYF
>TRBD1|TRBJ2-2|many|TRBV5-1
TGCGCCAGCAGTCCGGGACAGGGGGCGAAAATCGGGGAGCTGTTTTTT
CASSPGQGAKIGELFF
>TRBD1|TRBJ2-1|-|TRBV24-1
TGTGCCACATCGGGAGGGGACAGGGGGAGCCGGGAGCAGTTCTTC
CATSGGDRGSREQFF
>TRBD1|TRBJ2-7|few|TRBV5-1
TGCGCCAGCAGCTCCAGGGGGCCCTACGAGCAGTACTTC
CASSSRGPYEQYF
>-|TRBJ2-4|few|TRBV5-6
TGTGCCAGCAGCTTTCTGGCTAGAAAAAACATTCAGTACTTC
CASSFLARKNIQYF
>-|TRBJ2-7|many|TRBV5-1
TGCGCCAGCAGCTTGGTTCAGGGGAGCATCGAGCAGTACTTC
CASSLVQGSIEQYF
>TRBD2|TRBJ2-7|-|TRBV10-3
TGTGCCAGCGCCGGGACTAACGGGCCTCACGAGCAGTACTTC
CASAGTNGPHEQYF
>TRBD2|TRBJ2-1|few|TRBV3-1
TGTGCCAGCAGCCAAGCGAGCGGGGCCCTTAGCTCCTACAATGAGCAGTTCTTC
CASSQASGALSSYNEQFF
>-|TRBJ2-7|-|TRBV27
TGTGCCAGCAGCCTGCTGCCCTTCTACGAGCAGTACTTC
CASSLLPFYEQYF
>TRBD2|TRBJ2-2|-|TRBV7-9
TGTGCCAGCAGCCTTCTCGCTAGCGGGAGGCTCCACGGGGAGCTGTTTTTT
CASSLLASGRLHGELFF
>TRBD2|TRBJ2-3|few|TRBV28
TGTGCCAGCAGTCCCGCCGGACTAGCGGGAGAATTTGGCACAGATACGCAGTATTTT
CASSPAGLAGEFGTDTQYF
>TRBD1|TRBJ1-2|few|TRBV29-1
TGCAGCGTTTTGACAGGGTCGATAGGTGGCTACACCTTC
CSVLTGSIGGYTF
>-|TRBJ1-1|few|TRBV7-9
TGTGCCAGCAGCTTTGCACAGGAATTGGGTGCTTTCTTT
CASSFAQELGAFF
>TRBD2|TRBJ2-4|few|TRBV9
TGTGCCAGCAGCGTAGAAGGTGCTAGCGGTCAAAACATTCAGTACTTC
CASSVEGASGQNIQYF
>TRBD1|TRBJ1-2|few|TRBV29-1
TGCAGCGTGACCGGGACAGTAGGCACCTTC
CSVTGTVGTF
>-|TRBJ2-2|-|TRBV29-1
TGCAGCGTAGTTACAGACACCGGGGAGCTGTTTTTT
CSVVTDTGELFF
>-|TRBJ2-1|-|TRBV7-9
TGTGCCAGCAGCAAAACAGGGTACAATGAGCAGTTCTTC
CASSKTGYNEQFF
>-|TRBJ2-1|many|TRBV14
TGTGCCAGCAGCCAAGTTGTTCAGTACAATGAGCAGTTCTTC
CASSQVVQYNEQFF
>TRBD2|TRBJ2-7|-|TRBV6-2/TRBV6-3
TGTGCCAGCAGTTACCCGGAGTGGGGCACTAGCGGACCCCTCTACGAGCAGTACTTC
CASSYPEWGTSGPLYEQYF
>-|TRBJ2-2|few|TRBV15
TGTGCCACCAGCAGATCGACAGGGAACACCGGGGAGCTGTTTTTT
CATSRSTGNTGELFF
>TRBD2|TRBJ2-3|-|TRBV5-1
TGCGCCAGCAGCTTGTACGGGAGGGCCTTAGATACGCAGTATTTT
CASSLYGRALDTQYF
>TRBD2|TRBJ2-7|few|TRBV6-5
TGTGCCAGCAGTTACTCGTTAGCGGGAGGAGCAGGAGAGCAGTACTTC
CASSYSLAGGAGEQYF
>-|TRBJ2-7|few|TRBV5-4
TGTGCCAGCAGCTTCGCCTTTCACGAGCAGTACTTC
CASSFAFHEQYF
>TRBD2|TRBJ2-7|-|TRBV20-1
TGCAGTGCCCCCCGGGGGGGGACAACAGGAGTAGAAAAGCAGTACTTC
CSAPRGGTTGVEKQYF
>-|TRBJ1-4|few|TRBV7-2
TGTGCCAGCAGCTACGATCCCCCTTCCGGAGGAGAAAAACTGTTTTTT
CASSYDPPSGGEKLFF
>-|TRBJ1-1|few|TRBV19
TGTGCCAGTAGTCAGATAGGGGGTGGCACTGAAGCTTTCTTT
CASSQIGGGTEAFF
>-|TRBJ2-5|few|TRBV6-6
TGTGCCAGCTTTACCAAACCGGAAACCCAGTACTTC
CASFTKPETQYF
>-|TRBJ2-2|-|TRBV18
TGTGCCAGCTCACCTCGCGTAGGGGCGAACACCGGGGAGCTGTTTTTT
CASSPRVGANTGELFF
>-|TRBJ1-1|few|TRBV25-1
TGTGCCAGCAGTAACCTCGGAGGGAACACTGAAGCTTTCTTT
CASSNLGGNTEAFF
>-|TRBJ2-5|-|TRBV7-6
TGTGCCAGCAGCTTAGCGCCTACAAACTGGGGACAAGAGACCCAGTACTTC
CASSLAPTNWGQETQYF
>-|TRBJ1-1|many|TRBV7-6
TGTGCCAGCAGCTTGAAGGAGAACACTGAAGCTTTCTTT
CASSLKENTEAFF
>TRBD1|TRBJ1-2|many|TRBV4-1
TGCGCCAGCAGCCAAGACCCCTGGGACAGAGTAACCTTC
CASSQDPWDRVTF
>-|TRBJ2-3|-|TRBV12-3/TRBV12-4
TGTGCCAGCAGCCGAGGGACCACAGATACGCAGTATTTT
CASSRGTTDTQYF
>-|TRBJ2-1|few|TRBV6-2/TRBV6-3
TGTGCCAGCAGAGCGACTAGTCGGAATGAGCAGTTCTTC
CASRATSRNEQFF
>-|TRBJ2-5|-|TRBV5-5
TGTGCCAGCAGCTTGACTAGTCACCAAGAGACCCAGTACTTC
CASSLTSHQETQYF
>TRBD2|TRBJ2-5|-|TRBV5-1
TGCGCCAGCAGCCAGACTAGCGGGAGATGGGAGACCCAGTACTTC
CASSQTSGRWETQYF
>-|TRBJ2-1|few|TRBV6-2/TRBV6-3
TGTGCCAGCAGTAGCCTTATGGCGGCCGACAATGAGCAGTTCTTC
CASSSLMAADNEQFF
>TRBD2|TRBJ2-7|-|TRBV24-1
TGTGCCACCAGTGCCAGCCCCGCTAGCGGGAGCGGGGGCTACGCCCACGAGCAGTACTTC
CATSASPASGSGGYAHEQYF
>-|TRBJ1-6|-|TRBV20-1
TGCAGTGCTAGAGATCTCAAGTTATTACCCGGTTCACCCCTCCACTTT
CSARDLKLLPGSPLHF
>-|TRBJ2-5|-|TRBV15
TGTGCCACCAGTAGAGGACGTCACCAAGAGACCCAGTACTTC
CATSRGRHQETQYF
>TRBD1|TRBJ1-2|-|TRBV12-3/TRBV12-4
TGTGCCAGCAACCAGGGGGCGCCTAATGGCTACACCTTC
CASNQGAPNGYTF
>TRBD1|TRBJ2-1|few|TRBV5-6
TGTGCCAGCAGCTCGGGACAGGGTGGCGACTTC
CASSSGQGGDF
>-|TRBJ2-3|few|TRBV7-6
TGTGCCAGCAGCGTCCGGATGCTGCGTGGGACAGATACGCAGTATTTT
CASSVRMLRGTDTQYF